The clone carrying this TCR beta chain was recorded once. Libraries were prepared by immunoSEQ multiplex PCR; TCRdb keeps only in-frame clonotypes and omits some of them. This table has 240,000 or so clones, approximately 84% appearing once. These data are taken from a study of blood T cell repertoires in COVID-19. Study-wide context: Italy, Spain and the United States were the sources of the convalescent and acute COVID-19 samples. In each case, the material was cDNA or gDNA derived from T cells, B-cell-depleted T cells, or PBMCs.

Per the germline V gene, CDR1 is SGHTA and CDR2 is FQGNSA. The trim removed 4 bases at V and 1 base at J, leaving 6 bases unmatched. The CDR3 has 15 amino acids. The source of this sequence is a woman aged 25 to 39 who had recovered from COVID-19. Sequenced input: peripheral blood. V usage is TRBV7-2 and J usage is TRBJ2-7, with 8 bases that match TRBD2. The CDR3 bases are TGTGCCAGCAGCTCGCGGGGGGTCGGGTCCTACGAGCAGTACTTC. Translating gives CASSSRGVGSYEQYF.